This T cell receptor (beta chain) was observed in a study of Tregs in tolerant kidney transplant recipients. Study findings and constraints: Donor-specific Treg expansion exceeded global Treg expansion in tolerant patients, suggesting antigen drive. Few patients were studied, so findings need validation in larger groups.

CD4+CD25+CD127- Tregs, CD4+CD25- non-Tregs, CD4 and CD8 cells were sorted. Of note for this clone: Its antigen is unidentified.

Some clones are missing from TCRdb's copy, which holds only in-frame ones; the method was immunoSEQ multiplex PCR. The sample records more than 12,000 clones, over 75% being singletons. This CDR3 comprises 12 residues. V was clipped by 2 bases and J by 8 bases, with 8 bases between them. Germline CDR1 SGDLS, CDR2 YYNGEE. This receptor was identified in a human donor who received a combined kidney and bone marrow transplant. The chain combines TRBV9 with TRBJ2-1; a possible D gene is TRBD2 (5 bases). Sequencing was performed on Tregs from blood, taken before the transplant. The CDR3 protein is CASSVGEYEQFF. The DNA of the CDR3 is TGTGCCAGCAGCGTTGGGGAGTATGAGCAGTTCTTC.